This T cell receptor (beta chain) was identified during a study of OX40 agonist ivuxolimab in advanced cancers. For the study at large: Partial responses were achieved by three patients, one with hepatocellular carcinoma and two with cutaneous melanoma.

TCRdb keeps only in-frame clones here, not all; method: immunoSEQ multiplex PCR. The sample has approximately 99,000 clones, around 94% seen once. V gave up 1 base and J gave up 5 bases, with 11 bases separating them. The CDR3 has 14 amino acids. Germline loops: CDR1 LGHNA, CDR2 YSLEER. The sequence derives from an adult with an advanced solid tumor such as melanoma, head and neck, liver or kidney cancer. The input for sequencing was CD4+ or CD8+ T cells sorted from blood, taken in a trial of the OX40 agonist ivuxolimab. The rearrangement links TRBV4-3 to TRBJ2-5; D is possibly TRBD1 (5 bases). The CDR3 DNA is TGCGCCAGCAGCCAAGGTCAGGGCTCCGAGACCCAGTACTTC. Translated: CASSQGQGSETQYF.